The 10 T cell receptor beta chains listed next were all sequenced from one sample in a study of T-cell reconstitution after alpha-beta-depleted transplantation in children. Molecular barcoding with unique molecular identifiers was used for the TCRbeta library. TCRdb itself ran the PCR reads through MiXCR, one entry per CDR3 protein. Of some 300,000 distinct CDR3 sequences in the sample, about a tenth are singletons; the top ten hold around 2.5%. Material: PBMCs from the stem cell graft donor, obtained from the stem cell graft. These receptors all stem from a human donor who donated a stem cell graft to a child with acute lymphoblastic leukemia.

This clonotype was seen many times. The chain couples TRBV5-6 to TRBJ2-2; D remains unclear. The germline CDR1 and CDR2 sequences are SGHDT and YYEEEE. The length of the CDR3 is 13 residues. Trimming removed 6 bases at V and 4 bases at J, with 10 bases between. The CDR3 is CASTLELTGELFF. The CDR3 nucleotides are TGTGCCAGCACCTTAGAACTCACCGGGGAGCTGTTTTTT.

The sample holds a few counts of this clonotype. V usage is TRBV7-2 and J usage is TRBJ2-7, with 12 nucleotides matching TRBD2. Germline trimming cut 0 bases from V and 5 bases from J; bases unmatched to any gene: 5. The germline gives CDR1 SGHTA, CDR2 FQGNSA. CDR3 length: 16 residues. The CDR3 region is CASSLALAGGQHEQYF. CDR3 nucleotide sequence: TGTGCCAGCAGCTTAGCTCTAGCGGGAGGGCAGCACGAGCAGTACTTC.

This clonotype occurred a few times. In nucleotides, the CDR3 is TGTGCCAGCAGCCCGACAGGGTACTATGGCTACACCTTC. Translation: CASSPTGYYGYTF. The V gene is TRBV7-9, the J gene TRBJ1-2; 7 bases agree with TRBD1. The CDR3 extends over 13 amino acids. V was clipped by 5 bases and J by 3 bases; unmatched bases: 3. Germline lookup yields CDR1 SEHNR and CDR2 FQNEAQ (reference sequence).

The V gene is TRBV7-2, the J gene TRBJ2-3; 11 bases agree with TRBD2. CDR3 length: 16 residues. Germline-derived CDR1 and CDR2 are SGHTA and FQGNSA. Trimming removed 3 bases from V and 4 bases from J; junction bases left unmatched: 6. The CDR3 bases are TGTGCCAGCAGCTTTAGCGGGAGGGCCGGGGCAGATACGCAGTATTTT. Protein product: CASSFSGRAGADTQYF.

This chain connects TRBV5-1 to TRBJ2-1; the D gene is possibly TRBD2 (5 bases). CDR1 is SGHRS and CDR2 is YFSETQ in the germline V gene. The CDR3 loop spans 15 amino acids. The V end was cut by 0 bases, the J end by 0 bases, with 7 bases between. CDR3 coding DNA: TGCGCCAGCAGCTTGGACCGGGACTCCTACAATGAGCAGTTCTTC. It codes for CASSLDRDSYNEQFF.

This clonotype was counted only a few times. The chain joins TRBV5-1 to TRBJ2-7; D is unclear. Germline values: CDR1 SGHRS, CDR2 YFSETQ. The CDR3 extends over 12 amino acids. V was shortened by 4 bases and J by 7 bases, with 12 bases between the two germline ends. In DNA form, the CDR3 reads TGCGCCAGCAGCCTAAGTGCGGAGGAGCAGTACTTC. Translated, it gives CASSLSAEEQYF. Filled out from reference TRBV5-1 and TRBJ2-7, the complete variable domain reads KAGVTQTPRYLIKTRGQQVTLSCSPISGHRSVSWYQQTPGQGLQFLFEYFSETQRNKGNFPGRFSGRQFSNSRSEMNVSTLELGDSALYLCASSLSAEEQYFGPGTRLTVT.

The CDR3 coding sequence is TGTGCCAGCAGCTTACAGGGACAGGCCAAATCCTACGAGCAGTACTTC. The encoded protein is CASSLQGQAKSYEQYF. V is TRBV13 and J is TRBJ2-7, with TRBD1 identical over 8 bases. The CDR3 runs 16 residues. The V gene end was trimmed by 2 bases and the J gene end by 1 base; junction bases not matched to a gene: 7. Germline V gene lookup returns CDR1 PRHDT and CDR2 FYEKMQ (reference sequence). The full variable domain, with the rest looked up from reference TRBV13 and TRBJ2-7, is AAGVIQSPRHLIKEKRETATLKCYPIPRHDTVYWYQQGPGQDPQFLISFYEKMQSDKGSIPDRFSAQQFSDYHSELNMSSLELGDSALYFCASSLQGQAKSYEQYFGPGTRLTVT.

This clonotype was detected many times. The chain carries TRBV28 and TRBJ2-2, with 11 bases lining up with TRBD1. This CDR3 has 16 residues. Germline CDR1 is MDHEN and CDR2 is SYDVKM. V was pared by 6 bases and J by 5 bases, with 8 bases of the junction left unmatched. Here the CDR3 reads CASSPGQGARTGELFF. Written as DNA, the CDR3 is TGTGCCAGCAGCCCTGGACAGGGGGCTAGGACCGGGGAGCTGTTTTTT.

This clonotype has a handful of counts. At one boundary the junction diverges from the germline segment, which might be a read error. The gene calls are TRBV4-1 and TRBJ2-5; D is uncertain. Germline V CDR1 and CDR2: MGHRA, YSYEKL. The CDR3 runs to 13 residues. In DNA form, the CDR3 reads TGCGTCAGCAGCCAAGATGGGATAGTGGCCCAGTACTTC. This gives the protein CVSSQDGIVAQYF.

In its sample, this clonotype was seen many times. The chain combines TRBV27 with TRBJ1-5; the D is unclear. Germline assignment: CDR1 MNHEY and CDR2 SMNVEV (reference sequence). The V end was cut by 6 bases, the J end by 3 bases, with 9 bases between. This CDR3 is built from 13 residues. The CDR3, as DNA: TGTGCCAGCAGCGGGAGGATCAATCAGCCCCAGCATTTT. Protein product: CASSGRINQPQHF.